This entry is about one T cell receptor beta chain. Amplified TCR beta CDR3 regions derived from RNA transcripts. HTBI primers drove first-round RT-PCR of the TCR CDR3. Each CDR3 protein is one row after TCRdb ran MiXCR on the multiplex PCR reads. Of under 300,000 distinct CDR3 sequences in the sample, roughly 15% were seen once. This sample was included in a study of T cells in Graves' hyperthyroidism and ophthalmopathy. The receptor's source is a woman aged 50 to 60 with Graves' hyperthyroidism that later progressed to Graves' ophthalmopathy. The source material was blood.

The CDR3 sequence: CAWSIGAGPWPLHF. CDR3 coding DNA: TGTGCCTGGAGTATAGGGGCAGGGCCTTGGCCCCTCCACTTT. This chain joins TRBV30 and TRBJ1-6; the D gene is possibly TRBD1 (5 bases). V was clipped by 2 bases and J by 13 bases, with 18 bases between them. The germline CDR1 and CDR2 sequences are GTSNPN and SVGIG (reference sequence). The CDR3 totals 14 residues.